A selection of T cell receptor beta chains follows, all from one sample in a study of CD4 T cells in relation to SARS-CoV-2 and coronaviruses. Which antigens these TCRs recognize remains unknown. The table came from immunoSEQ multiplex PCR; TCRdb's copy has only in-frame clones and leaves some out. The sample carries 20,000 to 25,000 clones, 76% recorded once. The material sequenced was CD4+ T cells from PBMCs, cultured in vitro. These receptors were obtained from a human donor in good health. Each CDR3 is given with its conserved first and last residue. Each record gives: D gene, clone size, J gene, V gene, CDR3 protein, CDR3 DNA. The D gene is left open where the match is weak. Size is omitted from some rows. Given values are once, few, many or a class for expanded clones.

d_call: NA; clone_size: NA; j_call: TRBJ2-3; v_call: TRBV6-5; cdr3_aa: CASRADSTDTQYF; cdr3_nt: TGTGCCAGCAGAGCAGACAGCACAGATACGCAGTATTTT
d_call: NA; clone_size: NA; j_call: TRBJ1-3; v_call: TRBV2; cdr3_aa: CASSNTGIAGNTIYF; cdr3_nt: TGTGCCAGCAGTAATACAGGGATTGCTGGAAACACCATATATTTT
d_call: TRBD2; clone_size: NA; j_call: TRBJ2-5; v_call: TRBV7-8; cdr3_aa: CASATSGGLQETQYF; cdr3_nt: TGTGCCAGCGCGACTAGCGGGGGACTCCAAGAGACCCAGTACTTC
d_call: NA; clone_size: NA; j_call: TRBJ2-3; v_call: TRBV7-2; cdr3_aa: CASSPDRLAYF; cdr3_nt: TGTGCCAGCAGCCCTGACCGGTTAGCGTATTTT
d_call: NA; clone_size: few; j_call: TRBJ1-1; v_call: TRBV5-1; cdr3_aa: CASSFTANTEAFF; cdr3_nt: TGCGCCAGCAGCTTCACGGCGAACACTGAAGCTTTCTTT
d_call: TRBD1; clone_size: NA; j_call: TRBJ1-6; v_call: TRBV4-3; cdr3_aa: CASSRTDRGNSPLHF; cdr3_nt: TGCGCCAGCAGTAGAACGGACAGGGGGAATTCACCCCTCCACTTT
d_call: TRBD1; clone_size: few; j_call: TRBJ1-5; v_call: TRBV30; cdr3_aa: CAWSPGTGLYQPQHF; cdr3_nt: TGTGCCTGGAGTCCCGGGACAGGGTTATATCAGCCCCAGCATTTT
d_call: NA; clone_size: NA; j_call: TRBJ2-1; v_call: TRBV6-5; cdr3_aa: CASGKGTYNEQFF; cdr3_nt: TGTGCCAGCGGTAAGGGTACCTACAATGAGCAGTTCTTC
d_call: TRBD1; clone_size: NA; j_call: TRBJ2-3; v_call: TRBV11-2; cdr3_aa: CASSFGQGLSTDTQYF; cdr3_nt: TGTGCCAGCAGCTTCGGACAGGGACTTAGCACAGATACGCAGTATTTT
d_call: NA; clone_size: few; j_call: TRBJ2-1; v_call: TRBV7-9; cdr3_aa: CASSNGMRGYNEQFF; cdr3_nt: TGTGCCAGCAGCAATGGGATGAGGGGTTACAATGAGCAGTTCTTC
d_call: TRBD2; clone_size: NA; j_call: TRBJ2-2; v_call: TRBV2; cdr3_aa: CASSIAGGPVGELFF; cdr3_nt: TGTGCCAGCAGCATAGCGGGAGGGCCAGTCGGGGAGCTGTTTTTT
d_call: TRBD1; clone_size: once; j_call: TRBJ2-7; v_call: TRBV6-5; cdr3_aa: CASSYRPGGEQYF; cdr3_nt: TGTGCCAGCAGCTACCGTCCAGGGGGCGAGCAGTACTTC
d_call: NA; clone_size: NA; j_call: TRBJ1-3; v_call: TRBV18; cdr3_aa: CASSPRMQGAGNTIYF; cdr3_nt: TGTGCCAGCTCACCACGTATGCAGGGAGCAGGAAACACCATATATTTT
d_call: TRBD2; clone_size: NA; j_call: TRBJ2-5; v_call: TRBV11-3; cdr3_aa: CASSPGLAGASETQYF; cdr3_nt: TGTGCCAGCAGCCCCGGACTAGCGGGAGCTTCGGAGACCCAGTACTTC
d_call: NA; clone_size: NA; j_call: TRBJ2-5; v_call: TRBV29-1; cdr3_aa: CSVEVTPAAQYF; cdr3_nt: TGCAGCGTTGAGGTGACCCCCGCGGCCCAGTACTTC
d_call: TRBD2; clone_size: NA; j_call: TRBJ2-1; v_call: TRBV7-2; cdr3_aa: CASSPSGSAYNEQFF; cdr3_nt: TGTGCCAGCAGCCCTAGCGGGAGTGCCTACAATGAGCAGTTCTTC
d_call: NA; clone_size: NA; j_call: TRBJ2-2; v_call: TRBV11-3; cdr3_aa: CASSFPTTGTGELFF; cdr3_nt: TGTGCCAGCAGCTTCCCTACCACAGGGACCGGGGAGCTGTTTTTT
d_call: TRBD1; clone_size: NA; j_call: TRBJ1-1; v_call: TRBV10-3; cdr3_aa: CACRTGGNTEAFF; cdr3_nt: TGTGCTTGCCGGACAGGGGGGAACACTGAAGCTTTCTTT
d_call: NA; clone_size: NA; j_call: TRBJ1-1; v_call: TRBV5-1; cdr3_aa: CASSLVGLLNTEAFF; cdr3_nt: TGCGCCAGCAGCTTGGTTGGCCTCTTGAACACTGAAGCTTTCTTT
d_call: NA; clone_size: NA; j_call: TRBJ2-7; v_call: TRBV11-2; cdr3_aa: CASSLAGKPYEQYF; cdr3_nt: TGTGCCAGCAGCTTAGCCGGTAAGCCCTACGAGCAGTACTTC
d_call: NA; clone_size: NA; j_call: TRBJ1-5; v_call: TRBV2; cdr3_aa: CASSEARQGPPGNQPQHF; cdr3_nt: TGTGCCAGCAGTGAAGCGCGGCAGGGGCCTCCAGGAAATCAGCCCCAGCATTTT
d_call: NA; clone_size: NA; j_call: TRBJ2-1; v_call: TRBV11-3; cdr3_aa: CASSYGGEQFF; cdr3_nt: TGTGCCAGCAGCTATGGCGGTGAGCAGTTCTTC
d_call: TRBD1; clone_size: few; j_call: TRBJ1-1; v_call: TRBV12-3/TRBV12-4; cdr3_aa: CASGDSKNTEAFF; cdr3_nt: TGTGCCAGTGGGGACAGCAAGAACACTGAAGCTTTCTTT
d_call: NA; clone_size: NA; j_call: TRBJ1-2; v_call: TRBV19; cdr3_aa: CASGRGPPLSGYTF; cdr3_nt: TGTGCCAGTGGGCGGGGACCCCCTCTTTCTGGCTACACCTTC
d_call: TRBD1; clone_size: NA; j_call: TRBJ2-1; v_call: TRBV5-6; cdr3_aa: CASSPGQGKIF; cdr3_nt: TGTGCCAGCAGCCCTGGACAGGGGAAGATCTTC
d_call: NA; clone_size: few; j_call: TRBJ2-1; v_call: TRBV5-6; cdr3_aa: CASSLAGGWSYNEQFF; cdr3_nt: TGTGCCAGCAGCTTGGCCGGAGGTTGGTCCTACAATGAGCAGTTCTTC
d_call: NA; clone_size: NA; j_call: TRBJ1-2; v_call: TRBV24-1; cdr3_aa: CATRPVRGDGYTF; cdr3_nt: TGTGCCACCAGGCCCGTGCGGGGAGATGGCTACACCTTC
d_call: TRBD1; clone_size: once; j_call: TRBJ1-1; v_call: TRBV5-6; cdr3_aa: CASSLIGQGRNTEAFF; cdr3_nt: TGTGCCAGCAGCTTGATTGGACAGGGGAGAAACACTGAAGCTTTCTTT
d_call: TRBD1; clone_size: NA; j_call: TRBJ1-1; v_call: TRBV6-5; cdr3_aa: CASSLGQGANTEAFF; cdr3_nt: TGTGCCAGCAGTTTAGGACAGGGGGCGAACACTGAAGCTTTCTTT
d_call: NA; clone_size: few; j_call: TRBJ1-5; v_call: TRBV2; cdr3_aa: CASSSFRNNQPQHF; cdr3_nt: TGTGCCAGCAGTTCCTTCCGTAACAATCAGCCCCAGCATTTT
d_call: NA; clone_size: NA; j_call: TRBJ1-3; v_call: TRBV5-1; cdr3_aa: CASSLGVSGNTIYF; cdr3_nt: TGCGCCAGCAGCTTGGGGGTCTCTGGAAACACCATATATTTT
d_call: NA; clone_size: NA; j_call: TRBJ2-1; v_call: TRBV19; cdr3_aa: CASRVHLSYNEQFF; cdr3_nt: TGTGCCAGTAGAGTCCATCTAAGCTACAATGAGCAGTTCTTC
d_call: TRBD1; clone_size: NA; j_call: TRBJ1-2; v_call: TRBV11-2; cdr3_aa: CASNPLTGTGRGDGYTF; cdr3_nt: TGTGCCAGCAACCCGTTGACCGGGACAGGGAGGGGAGATGGCTACACCTTC
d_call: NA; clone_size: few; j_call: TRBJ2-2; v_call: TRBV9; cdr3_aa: CASSVGSTGELFF; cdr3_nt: TGTGCCAGCAGCGTGGGCTCCACCGGGGAGCTGTTTTTT
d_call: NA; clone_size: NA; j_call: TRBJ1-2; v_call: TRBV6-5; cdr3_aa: CASKEGGALDYGYTF; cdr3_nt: TGTGCCAGCAAAGAGGGGGGGGCTCTCGACTATGGCTACACCTTC
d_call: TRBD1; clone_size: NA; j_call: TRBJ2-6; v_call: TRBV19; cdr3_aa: CASVIGGAGANVLTF; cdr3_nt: TGTGCCAGTGTTATAGGGGGCGCTGGGGCCAACGTCCTGACTTTC
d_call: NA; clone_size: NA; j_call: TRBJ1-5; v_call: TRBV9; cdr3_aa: CASSVDGRSLQHF; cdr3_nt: TGTGCCAGCAGCGTAGATGGTAGGTCACTCCAGCATTTT
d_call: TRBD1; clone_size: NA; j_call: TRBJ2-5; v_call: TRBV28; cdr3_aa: CATQRDRGQTQYF; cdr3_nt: TGTGCCACCCAGAGGGACAGGGGTCAGACCCAGTACTTC
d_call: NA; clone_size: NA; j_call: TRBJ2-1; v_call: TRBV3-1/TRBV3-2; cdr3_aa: CASSQGTDPYNEQFF; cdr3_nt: TGTGCCAGCAGCCAAGGGACAGATCCCTACAATGAGCAGTTCTTC
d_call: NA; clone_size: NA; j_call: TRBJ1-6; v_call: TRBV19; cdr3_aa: CASSSGYPRNSPLHF; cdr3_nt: TGTGCCAGTAGTAGTGGCTACCCAAGAAATTCACCCCTCCACTTT
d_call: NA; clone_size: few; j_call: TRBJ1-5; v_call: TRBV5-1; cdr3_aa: CASSESGGGNQPQHF; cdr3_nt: TGCGCCAGCAGCGAGAGCGGGGGGGGCAATCAGCCCCAGCATTTT
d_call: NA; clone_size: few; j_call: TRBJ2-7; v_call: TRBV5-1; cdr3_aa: CASSRDRLSYEQYF; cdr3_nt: TGCGCCAGCAGCCGTGACAGGCTCTCCTACGAGCAGTACTTC
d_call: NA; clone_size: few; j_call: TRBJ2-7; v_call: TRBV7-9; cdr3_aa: CASSLTLGVGYEQYF; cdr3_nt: TGTGCCAGCAGCTTAACGTTAGGGGTGGGGTACGAGCAGTACTTC
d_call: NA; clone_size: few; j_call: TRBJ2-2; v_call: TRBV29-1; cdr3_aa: CSVEGTADHANTGELFF; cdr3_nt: TGCAGCGTTGAAGGGACTGCTGATCACGCGAACACCGGGGAGCTGTTTTTT
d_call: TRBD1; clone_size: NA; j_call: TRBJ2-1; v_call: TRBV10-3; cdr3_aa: CAIRDFGTGGASRYNEQFF; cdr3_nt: TGTGCCATCAGGGACTTTGGGACAGGGGGCGCCTCCCGCTACAATGAGCAGTTCTTC
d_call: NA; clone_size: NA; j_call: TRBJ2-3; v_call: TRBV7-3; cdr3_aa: CASSLTRDTDTQYF; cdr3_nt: TGTGCCAGCAGCTTAACCAGGGACACAGATACGCAGTATTTT
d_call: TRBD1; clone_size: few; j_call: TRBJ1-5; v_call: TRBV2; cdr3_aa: CASSEWRQGNQPQHF; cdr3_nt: TGTGCCAGCAGTGAATGGAGACAGGGGAATCAGCCCCAGCATTTT
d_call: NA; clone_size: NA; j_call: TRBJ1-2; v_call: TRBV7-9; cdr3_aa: CASSPAGGPPHYTF; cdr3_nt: TGTGCCAGCAGCCCTGCTGGGGGGCCCCCTCACTACACCTTC
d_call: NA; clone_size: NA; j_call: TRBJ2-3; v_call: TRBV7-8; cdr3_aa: CASSLEGLATDTQYF; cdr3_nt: TGTGCCAGCAGCTTAGAGGGGCTAGCAACAGATACGCAGTATTTT
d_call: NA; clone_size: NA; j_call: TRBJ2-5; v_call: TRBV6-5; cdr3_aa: CASRTGQRAWETQYF; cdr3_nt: TGTGCCAGCAGGACGGGACAGCGGGCTTGGGAGACCCAGTACTTC
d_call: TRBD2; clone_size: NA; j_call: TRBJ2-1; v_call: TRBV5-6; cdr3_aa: CASSYGLAGRQFF; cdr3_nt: TGTGCCAGCAGCTACGGACTAGCAGGGAGGCAGTTCTTC